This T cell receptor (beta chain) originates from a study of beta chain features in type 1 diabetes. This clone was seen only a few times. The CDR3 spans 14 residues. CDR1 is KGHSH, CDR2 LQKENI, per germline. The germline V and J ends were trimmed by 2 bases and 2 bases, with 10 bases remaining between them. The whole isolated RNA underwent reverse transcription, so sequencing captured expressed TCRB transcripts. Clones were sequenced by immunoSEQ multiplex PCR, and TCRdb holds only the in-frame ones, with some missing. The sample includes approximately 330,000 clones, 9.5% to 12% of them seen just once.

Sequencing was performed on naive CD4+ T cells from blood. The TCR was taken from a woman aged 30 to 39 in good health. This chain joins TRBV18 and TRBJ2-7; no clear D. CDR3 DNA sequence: TGTGCCAGCTCACCATCCAGGTCGGCCTACGAGCAGTACTTC. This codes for CASSPSRSAYEQYF.